Shown below are 18 T cell receptor beta chains from a single sample sequenced in a study of T cells in Graves' hyperthyroidism and ophthalmopathy. The investigators amplified TCR beta CDR3 regions from RNA transcripts. First-round RT-PCR of the TCR CDR3 relied on the HTBI primer set. One entry per CDR3 protein, called by TCRdb with MiXCR from the multiplex PCR reads. The sample comprises a few hundred thousand distinct CDR3 sequences, approximately 14% of which are singletons, and less than 15% rests with the top ten. Sequenced input: blood. All receptors derive from a woman aged 35 to 49 with Graves' hyperthyroidism that later progressed to Graves' ophthalmopathy.

In this sample, this clonotype turned up many times. CDR3 bases: TGTGCCTGGACGAAGTCCGATTCCCAACCCGAGCAGTACTTC. This translates into CAWTKSDSQPEQYF. This chain joins TRBV30 and TRBJ2-7; D gene unclear. From germline, CDR1 is GTSNPN and CDR2 SVGIG (reference sequence). This CDR3 has 14 residues. Trimming pared 4 bases from V and 6 bases from J, leaving 19 bases between.

The V call is TRBV11-2, the J call TRBJ2-7, with 11 bases matching TRBD2. The V and J ends lost 6 bases and 3 bases, in that order; junction bases with no gene match: 1. CDR1 and CDR2 from the germline V gene are SGHAT and FQNNGV. This CDR3 is built from 13 residues. The CDR3 region is CASSGLAGYEQYF. The CDR3 DNA is TGTGCCAGCAGTGGACTAGCGGGCTACGAGCAGTACTTC.

This clonotype was recorded at least ten times. The gene calls are TRBV11-3 and TRBJ1-1; TRBD1 might be the D (5 bases). Germline V lookup: CDR1 SGHNT, CDR2 YENEEA. Trimming stripped 5 bases from V and 5 bases from J, with 15 bases between. The CDR3 spans 14 residues. In nucleotides, the CDR3 is TGTGCCAGCAGCCCTCCCGGGGCTTCGACTGAAGCTTTCTTT. This sequence encodes CASSPPGASTEAFF.

At least ten counts were recorded for this clonotype. The genes are TRBV9 and TRBJ2-7; 7 nucleotides agree with TRBD1. The CDR3 runs to 14 residues. Germline V lookup: CDR1 SGDLS, CDR2 YYNGEE. V was pared by 4 bases and J by 0 bases, with 4 bases of the junction left unmatched. The CDR3 bases are TGTGCCAGCAGCCCTCGACAGGGCTCCTACGAGCAGTACTTC. This encodes CASSPRQGSYEQYF.

This clonotype turned up a few times. The gene calls are TRBV9 and TRBJ1-4, with 8 bases that match TRBD1. Germline-derived CDR1 and CDR2 are SGDLS and YYNGEE. The CDR3 runs to 16 residues. V trimming: 0 bases; J trimming: 3 bases; junction bases outside the gene matches: 4. As DNA, the CDR3 is TGTGCCAGCAGCGTAGCAGGGGGCGCCTCTAATGAAAAACTGTTTTTT. It codes for CASSVAGGASNEKLFF.

This clonotype was counted ten times or more. The chain's CDR3 is CASSATGPLYEQYF. CDR3 in DNA: TGTGCCAGCAGTGCGACAGGGCCACTTTACGAGCAGTACTTC. The gene calls are TRBV6-1 and TRBJ2-7; 7 bases match TRBD1. V lost 4 bases and J lost 4; bases outside the gene matches: 7. Per the germline V gene, CDR1 is MNHNS and CDR2 is SASEGT. The CDR3 sequence is 14 residues long.

CDR3 sequence reads: CASSKGLAGKGEQFF. For the CDR3, the DNA is TGTGCCAGCAGTAAGGGACTAGCGGGAAAAGGTGAGCAGTTCTTC. V gene TRBV13 combines with J gene TRBJ2-1, with 13 bases identical to TRBD2. The CDR3 loop spans 15 amino acids. J was trimmed by 9 bases and V by 6 bases; bases with no gene match: 8. In germline, CDR1 is PRHDT, CDR2 FYEKMQ (reference sequence).

This clonotype has only a few counts. This sequence joins TRBV30 and TRBJ1-2; D may be TRBD1 (6 bases). V shed 2 bases and J shed 4 bases, with 23 bases lying between them. The CDR3 sequence is 17 residues long. CDR1 GTSNPN and CDR2 SVGIG come from the germline V gene (reference sequence). The CDR3 sequence is CAWSLDRSPNGFYGYTF. The CDR3 DNA sequence: TGTGCCTGGAGTTTAGACAGGTCCCCCAACGGTTTCTATGGCTACACCTTC.

This clonotype was seen many times. The V call is TRBV7-9, the J call TRBJ2-2; the D gene is possibly TRBD2 (6 bases). V gave up 3 bases and J gave up 9 bases, with 17 bases separating them. The CDR3 sequence is 15 residues long. The germline V gene encodes CDR1 SEHNR and CDR2 FQNEAQ (reference sequence). CDR3 sequence (DNA): TGTGCCAGCAGCTTCTGGCGGGGTGCTTTCCGGGAGCTGTTTTTT. Protein sequence: CASSFWRGAFRELFF.

The J gene is TRBJ1-1, the V gene TRBV30; D unresolved. Trimming stripped 2 bases from V and 1 base from J, with 11 bases between. CDR3 size: 14 residues. Germline lookup yields CDR1 GTSNPN and CDR2 SVGIG (reference sequence). The CDR3 spells CAWSPPPRNTEAFF. The DNA for the CDR3 is TGTGCCTGGAGTCCCCCCCCTAGGAACACTGAAGCTTTCTTT.

Ten or more counts support this clonotype. The chain has TRBV12-3 or TRBV12-4 and TRBJ1-1; the D is unclear. V shed 6 bases and J shed 6 bases, with 14 bases lying between them. This CDR3 is built from 13 residues. CDR3 nucleotides: TGTGCCAGCAGAATAGGACCCGCCCCTGAAGCTTTCTTT. As protein: CASRIGPAPEAFF.

The chain combines TRBV7-2 with TRBJ1-4, with a tentative D call TRBD1 (6 bases). The CDR3 loop spans 15 amino acids. From germline, CDR1 is SGHTA and CDR2 FQGNSA. With 5 bases removed from V and 3 bases from J, the gap between germline ends came to 13 bases. The CDR3 loop reads CASSPTGLANEKLFF. DNA of the CDR3: TGTGCCAGCAGCCCGACAGGACTCGCTAATGAAAAACTGTTTTTT.

In this sample, this clonotype turned up many times. The chain couples TRBV11-3 to TRBJ2-7, with 8 bases lining up with TRBD2. The junction had 6 bases not matched to a gene; V was cut back by 5 bases and J by 0 bases. This CDR3 contains 15 residues. Germline V gene sequence: CDR1 SGHNT, CDR2 YENEEA. The CDR3 nucleotides are TGTGCCAGCAGCCGAGATAGCGGGAACTCCTACGAGCAGTACTTC. The encoded protein is CASSRDSGNSYEQYF. Together with reference TRBV11-3 and TRBJ2-7, the CDR3 gives the full variable domain: EAGVVQSPRYKIIEKKQPVAFWCNPISGHNTLYWYLQNLGQGPELLIRYENEEAVDDSQLPKDRFSAERLKGVDSTLKIQPAELGDSAVYLCASSRDSGNSYEQYFGPGTRLTVT.

This clonotype was seen at least ten times. The chain employs TRBV29-1 and TRBJ2-7; 9 positions agree with TRBD2. Per germline, CDR1 SQVTM and CDR2 ANQGSEA. Trimming cost V 4 bases and J 3 bases; bases outside gene matches: 10. The CDR3 runs 15 residues. The DNA of the CDR3 is TGCAGCGTTGGGGGTAGCGGGAGTGAAGTCTACGAGCAGTACTTC. Translated: CSVGGSGSEVYEQYF.

There are many counts of this clonotype. The genes are TRBV27 and TRBJ1-2; the D is unclear. Between the trimmed V and J ends, which lost 5 bases and 1 base, there was a span of 23 bases. This CDR3 spans 18 amino acids. Germline V CDR1 and CDR2: MNHEY, SMNVEV (reference sequence). CDR3 in DNA: TGTGCCAGCAGTCTAACAGTGTCCTCCATCTCCCTTAACTATGGCTACACCTTC. Its protein is CASSLTVSSISLNYGYTF.

This clonotype showed up just a few times. The V gene is TRBV28, the J gene TRBJ2-1; 9 bases match TRBD1. The V and J ends lost 4 bases and 8 bases, in that order; junction bases with no gene match: 9. The V gene's germline CDR1 is MDHEN and CDR2 SYDVKM. This CDR3 has 15 residues. The CDR3 sequence is CASSSSVGTGYEQFF. DNA for the CDR3: TGTGCCAGCAGTTCCTCCGTCGGGACAGGGTATGAGCAGTTCTTC. Together with reference TRBV28 and TRBJ2-1, the CDR3 gives the full variable domain: DVKVTQSSRYLVKRTGEKVFLECVQDMDHENMFWYRQDPGLGLRLIYFSYDVKMKEKGDIPEGYSVSREKKERFSLILESASTNQTSMYLCASSSSVGTGYEQFFGPGTRLTVL.

This clonotype was seen at least ten times. This sequence joins TRBV27 and TRBJ1-2, with D perhaps matching TRBD1 (5 bases). Germline V lookup: CDR1 MNHEY, CDR2 SMNVEV (reference sequence). The length of the CDR3 is 13 residues. V was pared by 8 bases and J by 4 bases, with 14 bases between. This CDR3 is CASGGAGGYGYTF. Written as DNA, the CDR3 is TGTGCCAGCGGCGGGGCCGGCGGCTATGGCTACACCTTC.

This clonotype was seen repeatedly, ten times or more. The J gene is TRBJ2-7, the V gene TRBV6-2 or TRBV6-3; tentative D call: TRBD1 (5 bases). The CDR3 is made up of 13 amino acids. Between the trimmed V and J ends, which lost 2 bases and 2 bases, there was a span of 7 bases. Germline V CDR1 and CDR2: MNHEY, SVGEGT. This CDR3 reads CASSYHRTYEQYF. The DNA of the CDR3 is TGTGCCAGCAGTTACCACAGGACCTACGAGCAGTACTTC.